This paragraph reports one T cell receptor (beta chain). Its matching antigen is unknown. CDR1 is KGHDR and CDR2 is SFDVKD in the germline V gene. The junction had 12 bases not matched to a gene; V was cut back by 4 bases and J by 7 bases. The CDR3 contains 16 residues. Then a second PCR, running roughly 6 to 12 cycles, was carried out with a sample-barcoded 5' primer and a J-beta primer mix. TCRdb itself ran the 5' RACE reads through MiXCR, one entry per CDR3 protein. The sample has around 500,000 distinct CDR3 sequences, roughly 43% seen once. The data were taken from a study of blood T cells in healthy people across ages. Study results and limitations: Roughly linear age-related decline in beta diversity appeared, significant by age around 38. Researchers deemed the diversity estimates from one million T cells underestimates.

The individuals who served as donors were healthy Caucasians living in Russia, aged roughly 6 to 100. No fewer than 5.5 micrograms of total RNA were isolated from every sample. This sequence joins TRBV24-1 and TRBJ2-3; 8 bases are shared with TRBD2. The TCR originated in an elderly man in good health. Sequences were obtained from blood. CDR3 nucleotide sequence: TGTGCCACCAGTGACCCCGGACTAGCCGGAGTAAATACGCAGTATTTT. Encoded protein: CATSDPGLAGVNTQYF.